These 32 T cell receptor beta chains were all obtained from the same sample, sequenced in a study of monozygotic twins with inflammatory bowel disease (dated by TCRdb to 2018 to 2020). The method behind the library was 5' RACE. The data were produced on an Illumina HiSeq 2500. TCRdb reprocessed the reads and lists each CDR3 protein sequence as a single entry, with no DNA. The sample has 300,000 to 450,000 distinct CDR3 sequences on record. 2.5% to 3% of the sample is in the top ten clones. Sequencing was carried out using blood. The source is a human donor with ulcerative colitis or Crohn's disease, or a healthy co-twin of an affected twin (not recorded which).

The genes are TRBV5-1 and TRBJ2-3. The CDR3 covers 13 residues. Germline V gene sequence: CDR1 SGHRS, CDR2 YFSETQ. This CDR3 is CASSLGTTDTQYF.

The chain recombines TRBV28 with TRBJ1-5; the TRBD1 assignment by TCRdb is unverifiable without DNA. Germline V gives CDR1 MDHEN, CDR2 SYDVKM. The CDR3 is made up of 14 amino acids. The CDR3 sequence: CASRAGTANQPQHF. Based on the CDR3 plus reference TRBV28 and TRBJ1-5, the full variable domain is DVKVTQSSRYLVKRTGEKVFLECVQDMDHENMFWYRQDPGLGLRLIYFSYDVKMKEKGDIPEGYSVSREKKERFSLILESASTNQTSMYLCASRAGTANQPQHFGDGTRLSIL.

This CDR3 reads CASSLQGWETQYF. The V call is TRBV7-2, the J call TRBJ2-5; with no DNA, the TCRdb D assignment of TRBD1 cannot be verified. The CDR3 spans 13 residues. The germline CDR1 and CDR2 sequences are SGHTA and FQGNSA.

The chain couples TRBV15 to TRBJ2-1. The CDR3 consists of 17 residues. Germline CDR1 reads LNHNV; CDR2 reads YYDKDF (reference sequence). CDR3: CATSRAGGSASYNEQFF.

The CDR3 here is CASSFTHNEQFF. This sequence joins TRBV11-2 and TRBJ2-1. The CDR3 spans 12 residues. Germline V CDR1 and CDR2: SGHAT, FQNNGV. Looking up the rest from reference TRBV11-2 and TRBJ2-1 gives the full variable domain: EAGVAQSPRYKIIEKRQSVAFWCNPISGHATLYWYQQILGQGPKLLIQFQNNGVVDDSQLPKDRFSAERLKGVDSTLKIQPAKLEDSAVYLCASSFTHNEQFFGPGTRLTVL.

V is TRBV5-1 and J is TRBJ1-2. Germline CDR1 and CDR2: SGHRS and YFSETQ. The CDR3 extends over 12 amino acids. The CDR3 loop is CASSLDGYGYTF.

The chain employs TRBV6-2 or TRBV6-3 and TRBJ2-7; as DNA is missing, the TRBD1 call by TCRdb cannot be tested. This CDR3 has 16 residues. Germline-derived CDR1 and CDR2 are MNHEY and SVGEGT. The CDR3 sequence is CASSWDQRRGGDEQYF.

This chain uses TRBV28 with TRBJ1-5; without DNA, the TCRdb call of TRBD1 cannot be checked. CDR3 length equals 17 residues. From germline, CDR1 is MDHEN and CDR2 SYDVKM. The CDR3 loop is CASSPTGGPYSNQPQHF.

This CDR3 reads CAWSVQGAGELFF. V gene TRBV30 combines with J gene TRBJ2-2; no DNA is available, so the TRBD1 call from TCRdb remains unchecked. The CDR3 is made up of 13 amino acids. Germline CDR1 and CDR2: GTSNPN and SVGIG (reference sequence). The full variable domain, its missing parts supplied by reference TRBV30 and TRBJ2-2, is SQTIHQWPATLVQPVGSPLSLECTVEGTSNPNLYWYRQAAGRGLQLLFYSVGIGQISSEVPQNLSASRPQDRQFILSSKKLLLSDSGFYLCAWSVQGAGELFFGEGSRLTVL.

V usage is TRBV12-3 or TRBV12-4 and J usage is TRBJ1-1; the D call from TCRdb, TRBD1, cannot be confirmed without DNA. CDR3 size: 14 residues. Here the CDR3 reads CASRVTGQDTEAFF.

The CDR3 sequence is CSVESGQGLTDTQYF. This rearrangement joins TRBV29-1 to TRBJ2-3; the TCRdb call, TRBD1, lacks DNA for checking. This CDR3 spans 15 amino acids. From germline, CDR1 is SQVTM and CDR2 ANQGSEA.

V and J are TRBV4-3 and TRBJ2-2; TCRdb picks TRBD1, but there is no DNA to check that call. The CDR3 spans 15 residues. CDR1 and CDR2 from the germline V gene are LGHNA and YSLEER. The CDR3 reads CASSQEGTITGELFF.

V is TRBV5-1 and J is TRBJ2-3. The CDR3 sequence is 18 residues long. Germline V gene sequence: CDR1 SGHRS, CDR2 YFSETQ. CDR3 sequence reads: CASSLGQATHTSTDTQYF.

The V and J genes are TRBV6-5 and TRBJ2-5; TCRdb gives TRBD2 as the D gene, but with no DNA this cannot be confirmed. Germline CDR1 MNHEY, CDR2 SVGAGI. This CDR3 is 15 amino acids long. CDR3: CASSYRRGPQETQYF.

The J gene is TRBJ2-2, the V gene TRBV12-3 or TRBV12-4. This CDR3 comprises 13 residues. CDR3: CASSIVFTGELFF.

The chain employs TRBV9 and TRBJ2-7; TCRdb indicates TRBD1, and absent DNA this call remains unverified. The germline V gene has CDR1 SGDLS and CDR2 YYNGEE. The CDR3 is 13 residues long. This CDR3 reads CASSGGTAHEQYF.

The rearrangement uses TRBV24-1 and TRBJ2-7; TCRdb outputs TRBD1, but without DNA this stays unchecked. Germline V gene sequence: CDR1 KGHDR, CDR2 SFDVKD. The CDR3 extends over 17 amino acids. The CDR3 reads CATSDSQATGSPYEQYF.

CDR3 amino acids: CASSQGHSISPYEQYF. This chain uses TRBV4-3 with TRBJ2-7. Germline CDR1 is LGHNA and CDR2 is YSLEER. The CDR3 consists of 16 residues.

The rearrangement uses TRBV19 and TRBJ1-1. Germline V gene lookup returns CDR1 LNHDA and CDR2 SQIVND (reference sequence). The CDR3 contains 15 residues. The CDR3 protein is CASSMPGGKNTEAFF.

The chain recombines TRBV12-3 or TRBV12-4 with TRBJ2-1; TCRdb gives TRBD1 as the D gene, but with no DNA this cannot be confirmed. This CDR3 has 12 amino acids. CDR3 amino acids: CASRPIRGGQFF.

The V gene is TRBV7-2, the J gene TRBJ2-7; TCRdb calls TRBD2, which cannot be checked without DNA. Per germline, CDR1 SGHTA and CDR2 FQGNSA. The CDR3 contains 14 residues. CDR3 in amino acids: CASSLLAGTYEQYF.

The V gene is TRBV7-9, the J gene TRBJ2-7; absent DNA, TCRdb's TRBD1 call cannot be checked. Germline-derived CDR1 and CDR2 are SEHNR and FQNEAQ (reference sequence). The CDR3 loop spans 13 amino acids. The CDR3 sequence is CASRQQAGDEQYF.

The chain employs TRBV2 and TRBJ2-1; TCRdb lists TRBD2, though no DNA is available to test this call. There are 12 residues in the CDR3. The germline gives CDR1 SNHLY, CDR2 FYNNEI. The CDR3: CASSSTRFEQFF.

The genes are TRBV5-1 and TRBJ2-1; TCRdb proposes TRBD2, but this gene call is untestable without DNA. The germline gives CDR1 SGHRS, CDR2 YFSETQ. The CDR3 is made up of 17 amino acids. The CDR3 sequence is CASSRGLAGMVYNEQFF. Full variable domain (outside the CDR3, taken from reference TRBV5-1 and TRBJ2-1): KAGVTQTPRYLIKTRGQQVTLSCSPISGHRSVSWYQQTPGQGLQFLFEYFSETQRNKGNFPGRFSGRQFSNSRSEMNVSTLELGDSALYLCASSRGLAGMVYNEQFFGPGTRLTVL.

J is TRBJ1-1 and V is TRBV19; TCRdb's D gene call, TRBD1, goes unchecked for lack of DNA. This CDR3 is 15 amino acids long. Germline V lookup: CDR1 LNHDA, CDR2 SQIVND (reference sequence). The CDR3 sequence is CASSIEGTGRTEAFF.

The J gene is TRBJ2-3, the V gene TRBV7-2; TCRdb selects TRBD1, and the lack of DNA leaves this call unchecked. The CDR3 consists of 17 residues. Germline V CDR1 and CDR2: SGHTA, FQGNSA. The CDR3 here is CASRQERAGRLTDTQYF.

V and J are TRBV4-2 and TRBJ2-1; there is no DNA to check the TCRdb D call of TRBD1. Germline loops: CDR1 LGHNA, CDR2 YNFKEQ. The CDR3 sequence is 16 residues long. The CDR3: CASSQGRGSRVDEQFF.

The chain links TRBV12-3 or TRBV12-4 to TRBJ1-2; TCRdb's assignment of TRBD1 cannot be checked, as there is no DNA. This CDR3 has 14 amino acids. The CDR3 reads CASNPRGGNYGYTF.

The J gene is TRBJ2-3, the V gene TRBV5-1; the TCRdb D gene call, TRBD1, has no DNA to confirm it. The germline V gene encodes CDR1 SGHRS and CDR2 YFSETQ. This CDR3 has 16 residues. This chain's CDR3 is CASSWGTGASTDTQYF.

This rearrangement joins TRBV4-1 to TRBJ2-3. Germline V gene sequence: CDR1 MGHRA, CDR2 YSYEKL. The CDR3 is 13 amino acids. The CDR3: CASSQGHPDTQYF.

This chain joins TRBV24-1 and TRBJ2-3; absent DNA, TCRdb's TRBD1 call cannot be checked. The CDR3 consists of 15 residues. Germline V gene lookup returns CDR1 KGHDR and CDR2 SFDVKD. The chain's CDR3 is CATSDSGEPPDTQYF.

This sequence joins TRBV27 and TRBJ2-2. Germline values: CDR1 MNHEY, CDR2 SMNVEV (reference sequence). This CDR3 region has 16 residues. The CDR3 sequence is CASSFVGRTNTGELFF.